The rows below give T cell receptor beta chains drawn from one sample of a study of shared clonotypes between healthy human individuals. This table comes from immunoSEQ multiplex PCR, and its TCRdb copy is limited to in-frame clones, with some not included. This repertoire shows more than 2 million clones, 85% to 95% found once; its top ten account for about 1.7%. The material sequenced was naive CD8+ T cells from PBMCs. The receptors derive from a man aged 18 to 35 in good health. Some clones in this sample may be carry-over from other donors' samples. Each CDR3 is given with its conserved first and last residue. A D gene is named only where the DNA matches it firmly. Clone size is given for some rows only: seen once, a few or many times, or a class if the clone is expanded.

D gene,J gene,CDR3 length,clone size,V gene,CDR3 DNA,CDR3 protein
NA,TRBJ1-2,13,NA,TRBV14,TGTGCCAGCAGCCAAGTTACAGGGTATGGCTACACCTTC,CASSQVTGYGYTF
NA,TRBJ1-2,16,NA,TRBV4-1,TGCGCCAGCAGCCAAGTCGGCAGCGGATTAAACTATGGCTACACCTTC,CASSQVGSGLNYGYTF
TRBD1,TRBJ1-5,18,NA,TRBV28,TGTGCCAGCAGTTTCGGTTATACCGGGACAGGGCACAATCAGCCCCAGCATTTT,CASSFGYTGTGHNQPQHF
NA,TRBJ2-5,15,NA,TRBV14,TGTGCCAGCAGCCAAGAAAGGGGCAGTCAAGAGACCCAGTACTTC,CASSQERGSQETQYF
TRBD1,TRBJ2-7,15,NA,TRBV6-5,TGTGCCAGCAGTTCTCTACAGGGGGTGGACTACGAGCAGTACTTC,CASSSLQGVDYEQYF
NA,TRBJ2-7,13,NA,TRBV9,TGTGCCAGCAGCTTGTGGACCGGAGCGGATCCGTACTTC,CASSLWTGADPYF
NA,TRBJ1-3,14,NA,TRBV6-1,TGTGCCAGCAGTGAACGGGCAGCTGGAAACACCATATATTTT,CASSERAAGNTIYF
NA,TRBJ1-1,13,NA,TRBV10-3,TGTGCCATCAGGCGGGGGGCGTCCACTGAAGCTTTCTTT,CAIRRGASTEAFF
NA,TRBJ1-2,10,NA,TRBV29-1,TGCAGCGTTCCGGGCGCTGGCTACACCTTC,CSVPGAGYTF
NA,TRBJ2-6,16,NA,TRBV9,TGTGCCAGCAGCGTAGGAGGCCACTCTGGGGCCAACGTCCTGACTTTC,CASSVGGHSGANVLTF
NA,TRBJ2-1,15,NA,TRBV27,TGTGCCACCGGATGGACAGCCTACCCTTACAATGAGCAGTTCTTC,CATGWTAYPYNEQFF
TRBD2,TRBJ2-2,15,NA,TRBV29-1,TGCAGCGCAAGCGGGAGCCCTTTGAACACCGGGGAGCTGTTTTTT,CSASGSPLNTGELFF
NA,TRBJ1-2,14,NA,TRBV4-3,TGCGCCAGCAGCGTTACAACACGAGACTATGGCTACACCTTC,CASSVTTRDYGYTF
NA,TRBJ2-1,17,NA,TRBV14,TGTGCCAGCAGCCAAGAAGGGGGAGAGAACTCCTACAATGAGCAGTTCTTC,CASSQEGGENSYNEQFF
NA,TRBJ2-2,16,NA,TRBV11-2,TGTGCCAGCAGCTTAGATGTGGGACCCGGGTCCGGGGAGCTGTTTTTT,CASSLDVGPGSGELFF
TRBD1,TRBJ2-1,15,NA,TRBV5-1,TGCGCCAGCAGGACAGGGTTAGGGAGCTACAATGAGCAGTTCTTC,CASRTGLGSYNEQFF
NA,TRBJ1-1,14,NA,TRBV25-1,TGTGCCAGCAGTGAGATCAGAGGTACGGCTGAAGCTTTCTTT,CASSEIRGTAEAFF
NA,TRBJ1-2,12,NA,TRBV27,TGTGCCAGCAGTAGTAATAACTATGGCTACACCTTC,CASSSNNYGYTF
TRBD2,TRBJ2-5,15,NA,TRBV7-9,TGTGCCAGCAGCTTAAGTAGCGGGGCCAGCGAGACCCAGTACTTC,CASSLSSGASETQYF
NA,TRBJ1-2,14,NA,TRBV6-5,TGTGCCAGCAGTTTAGGTGGGGGCAGCTATGGCTACACCTTC,CASSLGGGSYGYTF
TRBD1,TRBJ2-7,13,NA,TRBV6-6,TGTGCCAGCAGTTACCAGGGGGAGAACGAGCAGTACTTC,CASSYQGENEQYF
NA,TRBJ2-7,14,NA,TRBV6-5,TGTGCCAGCAGTTACGGAGGACCGACCTACGAGCAGTACTTC,CASSYGGPTYEQYF
NA,TRBJ1-1,15,NA,TRBV28,TGTGCCAGCAGTTTGCCCTCGGGGGGGTATCCTGAAGCTTTCTTT,CASSLPSGGYPEAFF
NA,TRBJ2-2,16,NA,TRBV29-1,TGCAGCGTTGAGTATAGGACTAACGCGAACACCGGGGAGCTGTTTTTT,CSVEYRTNANTGELFF
TRBD2,TRBJ2-7,15,NA,TRBV27,TGTGCCAGCAGTTCGCGGACTAGCGGGAGTTACGAGCAGTACTTC,CASSSRTSGSYEQYF
TRBD1,TRBJ1-1,14,NA,TRBV18,TGTGCCAGCTCACCGGACAGGGGCGGCACTGAAGCTTTCTTT,CASSPDRGGTEAFF
NA,TRBJ1-2,16,NA,TRBV9,TGTGCCAGCAGCGTAGACGAGGGGAGGAAATACTATGGCTACACCTTC,CASSVDEGRKYYGYTF
NA,TRBJ1-5,13,NA,TRBV5-1,TGCGCCAGCAGAACAGGTTTCAATCAGCCCCAGCATTTT,CASRTGFNQPQHF
TRBD2,TRBJ2-1,14,NA,TRBV27,TGTGCCAGCAAGTTGGGAGGGCCTCGCAATGAGCAGTTCTTC,CASKLGGPRNEQFF
NA,TRBJ1-1,12,few,TRBV9,TGTGCCAGCATGGGCCGAGAAACTGAAGCTTTCTTT,CASMGRETEAFF
NA,TRBJ2-1,14,once,TRBV11-2,TGTGCCAGCAGCTTAGATCCGGGCTACAATGAGCAGTTCTTC,CASSLDPGYNEQFF
NA,TRBJ1-5,13,few,TRBV2,TGTGCCAGCAGTGACGGGGGGAGTCAGCCCCAGCATTTT,CASSDGGSQPQHF
NA,TRBJ2-7,15,NA,TRBV9,TGTGCCAGCAGCCCCCGGGCCGGGTCTACTCACGAGCAGTACTTC,CASSPRAGSTHEQYF
NA,TRBJ2-1,16,NA,TRBV7-9,TGTGCCAGCAGCTTATCGAGCGGAAGCTCCTACAATGAGCAGTTCTTC,CASSLSSGSSYNEQFF
NA,TRBJ2-1,15,NA,TRBV6-5,TGTGCCAGCAGTTACTCGCGCGGAGGATACAATGAGCAGTTCTTC,CASSYSRGGYNEQFF
NA,TRBJ2-1,14,NA,TRBV5-1,TGCGCCAGCAGCTTGGTGGTCCCCTACAATGAGCAGTTCTTC,CASSLVVPYNEQFF
TRBD2,TRBJ2-1,17,NA,TRBV10-3,TGTGCCATCAGTGAGGGTAGTAGCGGGCCTTCCTACAATGAGCAGTTCTTC,CAISEGSSGPSYNEQFF
TRBD1,TRBJ1-5,16,few,TRBV7-9,TGTGCCAGCAGCTTAGGGGCAGGGGGCTTCGATCAGCCCCAGCATTTT,CASSLGAGGFDQPQHF
NA,TRBJ1-2,13,NA,TRBV14,TGTGCCAGCAGCCAAGATATAGGATCTGGCTACACCTTC,CASSQDIGSGYTF
NA,TRBJ1-2,15,NA,TRBV7-2,TGTGCCAGCAGCCCCGGGTTAACCTGGGGCTATGGCTACACCTTC,CASSPGLTWGYGYTF
NA,TRBJ1-6,14,NA,TRBV27,TGTGCCAGCAGTTTAAGACAGCCTAATTCACCCCTCCACTTT,CASSLRQPNSPLHF
NA,TRBJ2-5,16,NA,TRBV21-1,TGTGCCAGCAGCAAAGAGCGAACTAGCGAAAAAGAGACCCAGTACTTC,CASSKERTSEKETQYF
NA,TRBJ1-2,11,NA,TRBV28,TGTGCCAGCAGAGATAACTATGGCTACACCTTC,CASRDNYGYTF
TRBD2,TRBJ2-7,16,NA,TRBV11-2,TGTGCCAGCAGAGACCAGCGGGAGGGATGGGGGTACGAGCAGTACTTC,CASRDQREGWGYEQYF
NA,TRBJ1-1,14,NA,TRBV4-1,TGCGCCAGCAGCCATACGGGCGCTAACACTGAAGCTTTCTTT,CASSHTGANTEAFF
TRBD1,TRBJ2-7,15,NA,TRBV7-3,TGTGCCAGCAGCTTAACGCCGGGACAGCCCTACGAGCAGTACTTC,CASSLTPGQPYEQYF
NA,TRBJ2-1,14,NA,TRBV7-9,TGTGCCAGCACTACAGGAACCTCCTACAATGAGCAGTTCTTC,CASTTGTSYNEQFF
TRBD2,TRBJ2-2,19,NA,TRBV11-2,TGTGCCAGCAGCCCCTGGGGACTAGCGGGAGTTAGGGGCACCGGGGAGCTGTTTTTT,CASSPWGLAGVRGTGELFF
NA,TRBJ2-7,15,NA,TRBV2,TGTGCCAGCACCCGATCCCCAGCATACCCGTCCGAGCAGTACTTC,CASTRSPAYPSEQYF